A single sample gave rise to the 28 T cell receptor beta chains below, sequenced in a study of blood T cell repertoires in COVID-19. Measured with immunoSEQ multiplex PCR; TCRdb has only the in-frame clones, and not every one. Here the sample spans 20,000 to 30,000 clones, more than 80% being singletons. Specimen: peripheral blood. All receptors come from a woman in her seventies with COVID-19, enrolled during active disease.

The chain uses TRBV5-4 and TRBJ1-2; perhaps TRBD1 as D (5 bases). V lost 0 bases to trimming and J lost 3 bases, with 9 bases between them. The CDR3 is 14 amino acids. Per germline, CDR1 SGHNT and CDR2 YYREEE (reference sequence). The DNA for the CDR3 is TGTGCCAGCAGCTTGGGACAGATCGACTATGGCTACACCTTC. As protein: CASSLGQIDYGYTF. Using reference TRBV5-4 and TRBJ1-2 for the parts outside the CDR3, the full variable domain is ETGVTQSPTHLIKTRGQQVTLRCSSQSGHNTVSWYQQALGQGPQFIFQYYREEENGRGNFPPRFSGLQFPNYSSELNVNALELDDSALYLCASSLGQIDYGYTFGSGTRLTVV.

The J gene is TRBJ1-2, the V gene TRBV12-3 or TRBV12-4; no reliable D call. The CDR3 is 13 residues long. Trimming took off 6 bases at V and 4 bases at J, with 12 bases between the two ends. The CDR3 region has the DNA TGTGCCAGCAGCCTGACCGAGGTCTATGGCTACACCTTC. Encoded protein: CASSLTEVYGYTF.

The chain has TRBV28 and TRBJ2-7; TRBD1 is a possible D gene (6 bases). The length of the CDR3 is 16 residues. V gave up 3 bases and J gave up 3 bases, with 18 bases separating them. Germline values: CDR1 MDHEN, CDR2 SYDVKM. CDR3 protein: CASSFGKGVKSYEQYV. Here the CDR3 DNA reads TGTGCCAGCAGTTTCGGTAAGGGGGTGAAGAGCTACGAGCAGTACGTC.

V is TRBV11-2 and J is TRBJ2-3, with a possible D match to TRBD1 (6 bases). V shed 5 bases and J shed 6 bases, with 6 bases lying between them. The CDR3 length is 11 residues. CDR1 is SGHAT, CDR2 FQNNGV, per germline. As DNA, the CDR3 is TGTGCCAGCAGCCAGGGGGATACGCAGTATTTT. This codes for CASSQGDTQYF. The full variable domain, rest sourced from reference TRBV11-2 and TRBJ2-3, is EAGVAQSPRYKIIEKRQSVAFWCNPISGHATLYWYQQILGQGPKLLIQFQNNGVVDDSQLPKDRFSAERLKGVDSTLKIQPAKLEDSAVYLCASSQGDTQYFGPGTRLTVL.

The rearrangement uses TRBV3-1 (or the pseudogene TRBV3-2) and TRBJ2-3, with D maybe TRBD2 (6 bases). V was pared by 4 bases and J by 9 bases, with 14 bases between. Germline V CDR1 and CDR2: LGHDT, YNNKEL (reference sequence). The CDR3 extends over 13 amino acids. The CDR3 sequence: CASSRPGSETQYF. DNA of the CDR3: TGTGCCAGCAGCCGGCCCGGGAGCGAAACGCAGTATTTT.

The chain recombines TRBV5-1 with TRBJ1-6, with D hard to call. The CDR3 runs 13 residues. Trimming took off 0 bases at V and 10 bases at J, with 8 bases between the two ends. The germline gives CDR1 SGHRS, CDR2 YFSETQ. CDR3 protein: CASSLAGVSPLHF. Written as DNA, the CDR3 is TGCGCCAGCAGCTTGGCCGGGGTGTCACCCCTCCACTTT.

The chain couples TRBV6-2 or TRBV6-3 to TRBJ2-5, with 13 bases that match TRBD2. Trimming cost V 2 bases and J 4 bases; bases outside gene matches: 7. The germline gives CDR1 MNHEY, CDR2 SVGEGT. This CDR3 region has 17 residues. The DNA for the CDR3 is TGTGCCAGCAGTTACAGGGGACTAGCGGGAAGACTAGAGACCCAGTACTTC. Translation: CASSYRGLAGRLETQYF.

The V gene is TRBV7-2, the J gene TRBJ1-1; weak D call: TRBD1 (6 bases). Deletions cut 0 bases from V and 2 bases from J, with 10 bases between. The CDR3 consists of 15 residues. Germline V gene sequence: CDR1 SGHTA, CDR2 FQGNSA. The CDR3 DNA sequence: TGTGCCAGCAGCTTAGCGGGACAACCTAACACTGAAGCTTTCTTT. Translated: CASSLAGQPNTEAFF.

Only a few counts were recorded for this clone. V is TRBV5-1 and J is TRBJ2-1; a possible D gene is TRBD2 (5 bases). V shed 0 bases and J shed 7 bases, with 14 bases lying between them. Germline V gene data show CDR1 as SGHRS and CDR2 as YFSETQ. This CDR3 has 15 amino acids. The CDR3 protein is CASSLGAGVGNEQFF. DNA of the CDR3: TGCGCCAGCAGCTTGGGGGCCGGGGTTGGAAATGAGCAGTTCTTC.

This clone occurred a few times. The chain employs TRBV19 and TRBJ1-5; no clear D gene. Germline CDR1 is LNHDA and CDR2 is SQIVND (reference sequence). V lost 2 bases and J lost 15, with 11 bases in between. This CDR3 spans 11 amino acids. CDR3 sequence (DNA): TGTGCCAGTAGTATAACGGGGAGTCGGCATTTT. Residues: CASSITGSRHF. Full variable domain (remainder filled in from reference TRBV19 and TRBJ1-5): DGGITQSPKYLFRKEGQNVTLSCEQNLNHDAMYWYRQDPGQGLRLIYYSQIVNDFQKGDIAEGYSVSREKKESFPLTVTSAQKNPTAFYLCASSITGSRHFGDGTRLSIL.

This chain connects TRBV6-5 to TRBJ1-5, with TRBD1 matching 8 bases. Germline CDR1 MNHEY, CDR2 SVGAGI. The V segment lost 6 bases and the J segment 7 bases; nucleotides outside the gene matches: 8. The CDR3 has 14 residues. The CDR3 protein is CASRPGTGEQPQHF. CDR3 in DNA: TGTGCCAGCAGACCCGGGACAGGCGAGCAGCCCCAGCATTTT.

This clone is deemed medium-sized. The CDR3 region has the DNA TGTGCCAGCAGCTCGGAGGCGACCTCTGGAAACACCATATATTTT. This codes for CASSSEATSGNTIYF. V is TRBV7-9 and J is TRBJ1-3, with D unclear. Between the trimmed V and J ends, which lost 4 bases and 0 bases, there was a span of 10 bases. This CDR3 region has 15 residues. Germline CDR1 is SEHNR and CDR2 is FQNEAQ (reference sequence).

This chain links TRBV9 with TRBJ2-3; no firm D call. The CDR3 sequence is 13 residues long. Trimming stripped 0 bases from V and 3 bases from J, with 5 bases between. The V gene's germline CDR1 is SGDLS and CDR2 YYNGEE. CDR3 sequence (DNA): TGTGCCAGCAGCGTAGGAGTTACAGATACGCAGTATTTT. It codes for CASSVGVTDTQYF. Together with reference TRBV9 and TRBJ2-3, the CDR3 gives the full variable domain: DSGVTQTPKHLITATGQRVTLRCSPRSGDLSVYWYQQSLDQGLQFLIQYYNGEERAKGNILERFSAQQFPDLHSELNLSSLELGDSALYFCASSVGVTDTQYFGPGTRLTVL.

The chain is built from TRBV10-3 and TRBJ1-1, with TRBD1 matching 8 bases. The trim removed 7 bases at V and 7 bases at J, leaving 5 bases unmatched. Germline V gene sequence: CDR1 ENHRY, CDR2 SYGVKD. This CDR3 comprises 12 residues. The CDR3 DNA reads as TGTGCCATCACCGGGACAGGCGATGAAGCTTTCTTT. The encoded protein is CAITGTGDEAFF.

The chain is built from TRBV11-2 and TRBJ2-3; weak D call: TRBD2 (5 bases). Trimming removed 5 bases from V and 4 bases from J, with 7 bases in between. Germline CDR1 SGHAT, CDR2 FQNNGV. CDR3 length equals 12 residues. This CDR3 is CASSPEADTQYF. In nucleotides, the CDR3 is TGTGCCAGCAGCCCGGAGGCAGATACGCAGTATTTT.

The chain joins TRBV5-1 to TRBJ2-3, with D perhaps matching TRBD2 (6 bases). Germline V CDR1 and CDR2: SGHRS, YFSETQ. Trimming took 4 bases from V and 1 from J, leaving 13 bases between them. This CDR3 comprises 15 residues. CDR3 nucleotides: TGCGCCAGCAGCCCGGTGTGGGGGGGCACAGATACGCAGTATTTT. It yields the protein CASSPVWGGTDTQYF.

V is TRBV18 and J is TRBJ1-2; 7 nucleotides line up with TRBD1. V lost 3 bases and J lost 0; bases outside the gene matches: 7. CDR1 is KGHSH, CDR2 LQKENI, per germline. The CDR3 loop spans 16 amino acids. The CDR3 loop reads CASSPGGGRANYGYTF. In DNA, the CDR3 is TGTGCCAGCTCACCCGGAGGGGGCCGAGCTAACTATGGCTACACCTTC. Based on the CDR3 plus reference TRBV18 and TRBJ1-2, the full variable domain is NAGVMQNPRHLVRRRGQEARLRCSPMKGHSHVYWYRQLPEEGLKFMVYLQKENIIDESGMPKERFSAEFPKEGPSILRIQQVVRGDSAAYFCASSPGGGRANYGYTFGSGTRLTVV.

The V gene is TRBV7-9, the J gene TRBJ1-2; D not resolved. Germline CDR1 is SEHNR and CDR2 is FQNEAQ (reference sequence). Trimming shortened V by 0 bases and J by 0 bases, and 5 bases separated the two germline ends. The CDR3 runs 14 residues. The CDR3 loop reads CASSLATANYGYTF. The CDR3 DNA sequence: TGTGCCAGCAGCTTAGCCACAGCTAACTATGGCTACACCTTC. Combining the CDR3 with reference TRBV7-9 and TRBJ1-2 gives the whole variable domain DTGVSQNPRHKITKRGQNVTFRCDPISEHNRLYWYRQTLGQGPEFLTYFQNEAQLEKSRLLSDRFSAERPKGSFSTLEIQRTEQGDSAMYLCASSLATANYGYTFGSGTRLTVV.

The chain couples TRBV19 to TRBJ1-2; 7 nucleotides match TRBD1. This CDR3 has 14 amino acids. V lost 7 bases to trimming and J lost 0 bases; unmatched junction nucleotides: 5. Germline loops: CDR1 LNHDA, CDR2 SQIVND (reference sequence). This chain's CDR3 is CASKRDSANYGYTF. The CDR3 DNA reads TGTGCCAGTAAAAGGGACAGCGCTAACTATGGCTACACCTTC.

A single count supports this clone. Here the CDR3 DNA reads TGTGCCAGCAGCTCTAAACTAGCGGGGGAGTACAATGAGCAGTTCTTC. Its protein is CASSSKLAGEYNEQFF. The chain couples TRBV7-3 to TRBJ2-1; 11 nucleotides match TRBD2. Germline V CDR1 and CDR2: SGHTA, FQGTGA. The CDR3 runs to 16 residues. V lost 4 bases to trimming and J lost 4 bases; unmatched junction nucleotides: 6. Full variable domain (outside the CDR3, taken from reference TRBV7-3 and TRBJ2-1): GAGVSQTPSNKVTEKGKYVELRCDPISGHTALYWYRQSLGQGPEFLIYFQGTGAADDSGLPNDRFFAVRPEGSVSTLKIQRTERGDSAVYLCASSSKLAGEYNEQFFGPGTRLTVL.

There are a few counts of this clone. The chain employs TRBV27 and TRBJ1-4; perhaps TRBD1 as D (5 bases). The V gene lost 5 bases and the J gene lost 7 bases, with 14 bases spanning the gap. The CDR3 is 14 amino acids. CDR1 MNHEY and CDR2 SMNVEV come from the germline V gene (reference sequence). The CDR3 DNA is TGTGCCAGCAGTCCCAGGGTTTCCAGTGAAAAACTGTTTTTT. Translating gives CASSPRVSSEKLFF.

The chain carries TRBV28 and TRBJ2-3; 12 bases map to TRBD2. After removal of 6 bases from V and 0 bases from J, the junction contained 7 bases not matched to a gene. CDR3 length: 17 amino acids. Germline CDR1 reads MDHEN; CDR2 reads SYDVKM. CDR3 coding DNA: TGTGCCAGCAGCTTAGGACTAGCGGGATCTAGCACAGATACGCAGTATTTT. Translated, it gives CASSLGLAGSSTDTQYF.

This chain joins TRBV9 and TRBJ2-1; TRBD2 is a possible D gene (7 bases). CDR1 and CDR2 from the germline V gene are SGDLS and YYNGEE. Trimming cost V 3 bases and J 9 bases, with 16 bases left between them. This CDR3 spans 14 amino acids. CDR3 DNA sequence: TGTGCCAGCAGCGCGCGGGGGCTCCAGGTTGAGCAGTTCTTC. It specifies CASSARGLQVEQFF.

This chain uses TRBV4-2 with TRBJ2-2, with TRBD2 matching over 7 bases. CDR1 LGHNA and CDR2 YNFKEQ come from the germline V gene. This CDR3 comprises 17 residues. The V gene end was trimmed by 0 bases and the J gene end by 0 bases; junction bases not matched to a gene: 4. In DNA, the CDR3 is TGTGCCAGCAGCCAAGATGGGAGCGGGACGAACACCGGGGAGCTGTTTTTT. Its protein is CASSQDGSGTNTGELFF.

J is TRBJ2-6 and V is TRBV4-1; the D gene is possibly TRBD2 (5 bases). Trimming removed 4 bases from V and 2 bases from J, with 9 bases in between. This CDR3 is 15 amino acids long. CDR1 is MGHRA, CDR2 YSYEKL, per germline. The CDR3 reads CASSPDGTGANVLTF. The CDR3 region has the DNA TGCGCCAGCAGCCCGGACGGGACTGGGGCCAACGTCCTGACTTTC.

The V and J genes are TRBV4-2 and TRBJ1-2; D might be TRBD1 (6 bases). The CDR3 spans 16 residues. From germline, CDR1 is LGHNA and CDR2 YNFKEQ. V gave up 1 base and J gave up 8 bases, with 20 bases separating them. CDR3 sequence: CASSQASAGALGGYTF. DNA for the CDR3: TGTGCCAGCAGCCAAGCCTCAGCAGGGGCGCTTGGGGGCTACACCTTC.

V and J are TRBV5-6 and TRBJ1-1; D uncertain. With 1 base removed from V and 8 bases from J, the gap between germline ends came to 18 bases. Germline V CDR1 and CDR2: SGHDT, YYEEEE. CDR3 length equals 15 residues. The DNA of the CDR3 is TGTGCCAGCAGCTTGCCCAGCGGGGTCGCAGCCGAAGCTTTCTTT. Encoded protein: CASSLPSGVAAEAFF.

This chain connects TRBV10-3 to TRBJ2-7; D ambiguous. Between the trimmed V and J ends, which lost 1 base and 5 bases, there was a span of 6 bases. The CDR3 runs 12 residues. The germline V gene encodes CDR1 ENHRY and CDR2 SYGVKD. CDR3 protein: CAISEFADEQYF. The CDR3 coding sequence is TGTGCCATCAGTGAGTTTGCAGACGAGCAGTACTTC.